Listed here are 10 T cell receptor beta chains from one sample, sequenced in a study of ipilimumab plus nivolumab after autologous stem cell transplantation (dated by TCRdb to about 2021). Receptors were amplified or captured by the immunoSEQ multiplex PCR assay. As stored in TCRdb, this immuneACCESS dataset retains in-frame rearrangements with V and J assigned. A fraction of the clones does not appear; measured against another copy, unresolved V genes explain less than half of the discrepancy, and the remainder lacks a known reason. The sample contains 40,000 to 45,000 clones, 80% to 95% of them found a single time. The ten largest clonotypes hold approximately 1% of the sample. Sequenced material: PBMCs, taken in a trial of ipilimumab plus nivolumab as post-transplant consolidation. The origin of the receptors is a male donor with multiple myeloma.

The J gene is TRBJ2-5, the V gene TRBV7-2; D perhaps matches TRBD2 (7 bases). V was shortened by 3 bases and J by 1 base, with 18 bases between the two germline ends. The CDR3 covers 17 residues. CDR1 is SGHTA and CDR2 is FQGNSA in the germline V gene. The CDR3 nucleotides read TGTGCCAGCAGCTTGGGAGGGGGGCTGTCGCTCCAAGAGACCCAGTACTTC. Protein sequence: CASSLGGGLSLQETQYF.

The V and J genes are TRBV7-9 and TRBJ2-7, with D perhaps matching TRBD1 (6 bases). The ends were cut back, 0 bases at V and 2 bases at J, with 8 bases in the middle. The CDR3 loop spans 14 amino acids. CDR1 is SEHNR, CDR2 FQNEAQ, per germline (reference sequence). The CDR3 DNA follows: TGTGCCAGCAGCTTAGCCAGGGGTCCCTACGAGCAGTACTTC. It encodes CASSLARGPYEQYF.

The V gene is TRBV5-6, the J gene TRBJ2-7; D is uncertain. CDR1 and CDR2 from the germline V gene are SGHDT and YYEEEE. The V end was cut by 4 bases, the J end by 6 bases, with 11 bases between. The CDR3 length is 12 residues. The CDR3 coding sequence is TGTGCCAGCAGCCTAAACTTTGCCGAGCAGTACTTC. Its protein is CASSLNFAEQYF.

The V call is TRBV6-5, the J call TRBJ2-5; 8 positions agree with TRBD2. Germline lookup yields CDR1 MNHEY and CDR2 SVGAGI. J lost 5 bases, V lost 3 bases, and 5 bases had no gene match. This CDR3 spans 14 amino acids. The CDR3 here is CASSYNGGEETQYF. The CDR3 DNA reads TGTGCCAGCAGTTATAACGGGGGGGAGGAGACCCAGTACTTC.

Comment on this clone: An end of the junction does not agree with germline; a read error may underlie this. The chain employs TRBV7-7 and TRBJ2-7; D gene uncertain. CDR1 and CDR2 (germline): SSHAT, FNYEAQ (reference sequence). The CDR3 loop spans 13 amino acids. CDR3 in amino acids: CASSLEREGEQYF. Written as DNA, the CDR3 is TGTGCTAGCAGCTTAGAACGAGAAGGGGAGCAGTACTTC.

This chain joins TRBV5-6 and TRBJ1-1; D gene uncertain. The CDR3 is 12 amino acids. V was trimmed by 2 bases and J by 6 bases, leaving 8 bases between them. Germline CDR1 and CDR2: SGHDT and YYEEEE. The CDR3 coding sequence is TGTGCCAGCAGCTTTACCCGATCTGAAGCTTTCTTT. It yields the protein CASSFTRSEAFF. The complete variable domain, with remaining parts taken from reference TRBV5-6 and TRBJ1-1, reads DAGVTQSPTHLIKTRGQQVTLRCSPKSGHDTVSWYQQALGQGPQFIFQYYEEEERQRGNFPDRFSGHQFPNYSSELNVNALLLGDSALYLCASSFTRSEAFFGQGTRLTVV.

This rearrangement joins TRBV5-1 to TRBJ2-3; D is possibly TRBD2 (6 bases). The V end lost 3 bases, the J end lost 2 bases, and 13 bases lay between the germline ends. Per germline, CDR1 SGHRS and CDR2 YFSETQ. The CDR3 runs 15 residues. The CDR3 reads CASSSTRDFTDTQYF. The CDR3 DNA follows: TGCGCCAGCAGCTCCACCAGGGACTTCACAGATACGCAGTATTTT.

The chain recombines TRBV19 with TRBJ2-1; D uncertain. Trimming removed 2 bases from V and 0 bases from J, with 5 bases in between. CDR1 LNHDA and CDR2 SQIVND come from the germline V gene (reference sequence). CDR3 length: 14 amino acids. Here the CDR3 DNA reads TGTGCCAGTAGTATAACGAACTCCTACAATGAGCAGTTCTTC. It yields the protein CASSITNSYNEQFF.

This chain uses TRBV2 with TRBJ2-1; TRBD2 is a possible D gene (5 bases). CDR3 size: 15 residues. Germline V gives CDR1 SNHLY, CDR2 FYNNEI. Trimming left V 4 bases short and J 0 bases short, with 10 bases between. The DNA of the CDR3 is TGTGCCAGCAGTGTAAGGCGGGTCTCCTACAATGAGCAGTTCTTC. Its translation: CASSVRRVSYNEQFF.

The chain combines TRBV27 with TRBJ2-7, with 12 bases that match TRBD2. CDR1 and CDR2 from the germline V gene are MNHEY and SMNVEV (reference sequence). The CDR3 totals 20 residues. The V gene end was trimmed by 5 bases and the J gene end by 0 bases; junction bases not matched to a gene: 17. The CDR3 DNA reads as TGTGCCAGCAGTCCCTTGGGGCTAGCGGGAGGGCCCCCCCTCTCCTACGAGCAGTACTTC. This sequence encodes CASSPLGLAGGPPLSYEQYF.